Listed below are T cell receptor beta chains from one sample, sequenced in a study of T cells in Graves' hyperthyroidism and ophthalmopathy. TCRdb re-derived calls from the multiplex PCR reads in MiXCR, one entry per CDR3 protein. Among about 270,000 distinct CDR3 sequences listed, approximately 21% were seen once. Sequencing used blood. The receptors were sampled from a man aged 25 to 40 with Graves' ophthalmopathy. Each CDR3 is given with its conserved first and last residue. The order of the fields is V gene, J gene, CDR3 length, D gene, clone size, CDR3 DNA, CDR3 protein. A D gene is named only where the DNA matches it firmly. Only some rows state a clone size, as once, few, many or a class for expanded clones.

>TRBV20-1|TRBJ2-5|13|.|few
TGCAGTGCTAGTGCTAGCTTGGGGGAGACCCAGTACTTC
CSASASLGETQYF
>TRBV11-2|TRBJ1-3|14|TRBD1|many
TGTGCCAGCAGCCGACAGGGGTGGGGAAACACCATATATTTT
CASSRQGWGNTIYF
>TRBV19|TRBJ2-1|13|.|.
TGTGCCAGTAGTACCGAACAGGGTTCCGAGCAGTTCTTC
CASSTEQGSEQFF
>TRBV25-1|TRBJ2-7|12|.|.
TGTGCCAGCAGTGAGAACAACTACGAGCAGTACTTC
CASSENNYEQYF
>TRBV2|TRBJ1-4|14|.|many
TGTGCCAGCAGGGAAAGTGGGGCTAATGAAAAACTGTTTTTT
CASRESGANEKLFF
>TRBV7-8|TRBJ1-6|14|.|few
TGTGCCAGCAGCCAGCGGACAGCTAATTCACCCCTCCACTTT
CASSQRTANSPLHF
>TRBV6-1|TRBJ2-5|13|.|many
TGTGCCAGCAGTGAAGATTGGGGAGAGACCCAGTACTTC
CASSEDWGETQYF
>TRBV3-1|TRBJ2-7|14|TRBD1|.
TGTGCCAGCAGCCCGAGGGGACAGTCCTACGAGCAGTACTTC
CASSPRGQSYEQYF
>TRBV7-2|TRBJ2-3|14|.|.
TGTGCCAGCAGCTTACTATTGGTTACAGATACGCAGTATTTT
CASSLLLVTDTQYF
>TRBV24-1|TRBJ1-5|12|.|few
TGTGCCACCAGTGAGGCCAATCAGCCCCAGCATTTT
CATSEANQPQHF
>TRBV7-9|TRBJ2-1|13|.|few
TGTGCCAGCAGCTGGAGGGGTCAAGCGGACCAGTTCTTC
CASSWRGQADQFF
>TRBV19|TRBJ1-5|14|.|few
TGTGCCAGTAGGCGACAGCACGGGGATCAGCCCCAGCATTTT
CASRRQHGDQPQHF
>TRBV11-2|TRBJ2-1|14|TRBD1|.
TGTGCCAGCAGTTTACAGGGGCCCTCACCGGAGCAGTTCTTC
CASSLQGPSPEQFF
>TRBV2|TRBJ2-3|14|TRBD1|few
TGTGCCAGCAGGGGGGACAGAATCACAGATACGCAGTATTTT
CASRGDRITDTQYF
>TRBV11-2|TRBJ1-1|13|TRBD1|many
TGTGCCAGCAGCCGACAGGGGAACACTGAAGCTTTCTTT
CASSRQGNTEAFF
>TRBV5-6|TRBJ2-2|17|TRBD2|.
TGTGCCAGCAGCTTACAAGACGGGAGGGGGGACACCGGGGAGCTGTTTTTT
CASSLQDGRGDTGELFF
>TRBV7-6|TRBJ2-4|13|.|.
TGTGCCAGCAGCTTAGGGTCTAAGGACATTCAGTACTTC
CASSLGSKDIQYF
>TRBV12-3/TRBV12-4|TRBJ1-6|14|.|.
TGTGCCAGCAGTTTGGTCAGGGTAAATTCACCCCTCCACTTT
CASSLVRVNSPLHF
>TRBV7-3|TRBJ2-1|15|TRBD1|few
TGTGCCAGCAGCCAGACAGGGGATGGCTACAATGAGCAGTTCTTC
CASSQTGDGYNEQFF
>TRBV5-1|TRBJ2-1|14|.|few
TGCGCCAGCAGCTTATCGGGAATTCAGTATGAGCAGTTCTTC
CASSLSGIQYEQFF
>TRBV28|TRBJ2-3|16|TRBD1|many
TGTGCCAGCAGTTTATCCTCAGGGGGCCGCCCAGATACGCAGTATTTT
CASSLSSGGRPDTQYF
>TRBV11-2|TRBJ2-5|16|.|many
TGTGCCAGCAGCCCCACCGTGGGAGGGGGCGGAGAGACCCAGTACTTC
CASSPTVGGGGETQYF
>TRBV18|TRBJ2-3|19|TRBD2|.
TGTGCCAGCTCACCAAGACTAGCGGGATCCGACAGGGGCACAGATACGCAGTATTTT
CASSPRLAGSDRGTDTQYF
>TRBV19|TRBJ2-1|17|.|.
TGTGCCAGTAGTGCCCGCGACTTGGACGGTAGCTACAATGAGCAGTTCTTC
CASSARDLDGSYNEQFF
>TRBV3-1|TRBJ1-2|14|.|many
TGTGCCAGCAGCGAGAGGGGACGGGGCTATGGCTACACCTTC
CASSERGRGYGYTF
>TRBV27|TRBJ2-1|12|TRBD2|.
TGTGCCAGCAGACGGGGGGGCAATGAGCAGTTCTTC
CASRRGGNEQFF
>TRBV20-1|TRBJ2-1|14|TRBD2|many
TGCAGTGCTACAAGCGGGATGCCTCGGAATGAGCAGTTCTTC
CSATSGMPRNEQFF
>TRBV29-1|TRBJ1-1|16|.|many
TGCAGCGTTGGTACGACTGCCCCAGCGATGGGCACTGAAGCTTTCTTT
CSVGTTAPAMGTEAFF
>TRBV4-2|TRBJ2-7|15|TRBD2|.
TGTGCCAGCAGCCAAGAAAAATCGCTAGCGGGCGAGCAGTACTTC
CASSQEKSLAGEQYF
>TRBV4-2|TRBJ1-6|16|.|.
TGTGCCAGCAGCCAACGAGGGGGGTCCTATAATTCACCCCTCCACTTT
CASSQRGGSYNSPLHF